The clone carrying this T cell receptor (beta chain) was seen only a few times. The antigen remains unidentified. PBMCs were derived from about 9.1 ml fresh peripheral blood. The TCR beta CDR3 regions underwent amplification using RNA transcripts as the source. A set of HTBI primers served as the primers for a first-round RT-PCR of the TCR CDR3. Each CDR3 protein is one row after TCRdb ran MiXCR on the multiplex PCR reads. Of about 640,000 distinct CDR3 sequences in the sample, roughly 20% were seen once. Germline-derived CDR1 and CDR2 are MGHRA and YSYEKL. The CDR3 extends over 16 amino acids. Trimming removed 1 base from V and 1 base from J, with 11 bases in between. This entry comes from a study of T cells in Graves' hyperthyroidism and ophthalmopathy. Across the whole study: Peripheral blood specimens were obtained at initial diagnosis, prior to any treatment. Regarding the study as a whole: Most thyroid clonotypes expanded above 0.001 were also detected in blood. A median roughly six months before onset, the model predicted ophthalmopathy.

The V call is TRBV4-1, the J call TRBJ1-5, with D unresolved. Sequencing was done on a sample of blood. The receptor comes from a man aged 25 to 40 with Graves' ophthalmopathy. The CDR3 reads CASSQATDMSNQPQHF. The CDR3 coding sequence is TGCGCCAGCAGCCAAGCGACCGACATGAGCAATCAGCCCCAGCATTTT.